The 4 T cell receptor beta chains listed next were all sequenced from one sample in a study of blood T cell repertoires in COVID-19. Using immunoSEQ multiplex PCR, the repertoire was profiled, and TCRdb retains in-frame clones only, with some absent. The table lists some 210,000 clones, approximately 90% of them singletons. Sequenced material: peripheral blood. The receptors shown here come from a man aged 60 to 69 with COVID-19, enrolled during active disease.

This chain uses TRBV12-5 with TRBJ1-1; the D gene is possibly TRBD1 (6 bases). The V gene's germline CDR1 is LGHNT and CDR2 FRNRAP. Trimming pared 7 bases from V and 4 bases from J, leaving 13 bases between. The CDR3 contains 13 residues. The CDR3 spells CASAGGGPTEAFF. The CDR3 coding sequence is TGTGCTAGTGCCGGCGGGGGCCCCACTGAAGCTTTCTTT.

This chain joins TRBV6-2 or TRBV6-3 and TRBJ2-7, with D possibly matching TRBD2 (5 bases). Trimming took off 4 bases at V and 4 bases at J, with 11 bases between the two ends. Germline CDR1 is MNHEY and CDR2 is SVGEGT. The CDR3 totals 13 residues. Here the CDR3 reads CASSFRGRYEQYF. The CDR3 nucleotides are TGTGCCAGCAGTTTTCGGGGTAGGTACGAGCAGTACTTC.

V and J are TRBV19 and TRBJ1-5, with TRBD1 as a possible D gene (6 bases). Trimming stripped 6 bases from V and 4 bases from J, with 16 bases between. CDR1 and CDR2 (germline): LNHDA, SQIVND (reference sequence). This CDR3 contains 15 residues. The CDR3 sequence is CASRAYRERNQPQHF. In DNA form, the CDR3 reads TGTGCCAGTAGAGCCTACAGGGAGAGGAATCAGCCCCAGCATTTT.

The chain combines TRBV7-9 with TRBJ1-4; D is undetermined. In germline, CDR1 is SEHNR, CDR2 FQNEAQ (reference sequence). The CDR3 is made up of 14 amino acids. V shed 3 bases and J shed 3 bases, with 8 bases lying between them. The CDR3: CASSLSSSNEKLFF. In nucleotides, the CDR3 is TGTGCCAGCAGCTTGTCGAGCTCTAATGAAAAACTGTTTTTT.